Sequencing of this T cell receptor beta chain was carried out in a study of blood T cell repertoires in COVID-19. Study summary: Material from acute and convalescent COVID-19 was sourced from the United States, Italy and Spain. Sample material is recorded as cDNA or gDNA derived from T cells, B-cell-depleted T cells, or PBMCs.

In the authors' methods: It was from reference gene primer amplification that nucleated cell counts were estimated. Data came from immunoSEQ multiplex PCR; TCRdb stores just in-frame clones and leaves some out. For V, J and clone size, that table is used; D and trimming come from the DNA. Of 70,000 to 80,000 clones in the sample, approximately 86% are singletons; the top ten hold 13%. The CDR3 is made up of 14 amino acids. Between the trimmed V and J ends, which lost 5 bases and 1 base, there was a span of 11 bases. Germline CDR1 and CDR2: LGHDT and YNNKEL (reference sequence). The sample comprised peripheral blood. This TCR derives from a woman aged 55-69 years with acute or convalescent COVID-19. V is TRBV3-1 (or the pseudogene TRBV3-2) and J is TRBJ1-1; D unclear. The DNA of the CDR3 is TGTGCCAGCAGCAAAGTGCGCCAGAACACTGAAGCTTTCTTT. Translation: CASSKVRQNTEAFF.